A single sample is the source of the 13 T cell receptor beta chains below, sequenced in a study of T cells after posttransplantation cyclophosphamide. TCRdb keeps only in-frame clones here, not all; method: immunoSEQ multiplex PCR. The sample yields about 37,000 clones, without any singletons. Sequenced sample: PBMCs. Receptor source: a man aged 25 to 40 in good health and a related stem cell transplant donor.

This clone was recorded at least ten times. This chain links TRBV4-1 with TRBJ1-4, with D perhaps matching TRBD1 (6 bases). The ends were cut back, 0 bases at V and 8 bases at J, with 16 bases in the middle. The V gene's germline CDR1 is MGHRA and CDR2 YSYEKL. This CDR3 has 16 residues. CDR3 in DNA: TGCGCCAGCAGCCAAGAGGGGGCACAGGGAACCGAAAAACTGTTTTTT. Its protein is CASSQEGAQGTEKLFF.

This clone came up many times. The DNA of the CDR3 is TGCGCCAGCAGCCAAGTTGGCGGCTTGGAGGCCATGAACACTGAAGCTTTCTTT. Encoded protein: CASSQVGGLEAMNTEAFF. V and J are TRBV4-1 and TRBJ1-1; D is undetermined. This CDR3 contains 18 residues. V lost 1 base and J 0 bases, leaving 18 bases between the germline ends. The germline V gene encodes CDR1 MGHRA and CDR2 YSYEKL.

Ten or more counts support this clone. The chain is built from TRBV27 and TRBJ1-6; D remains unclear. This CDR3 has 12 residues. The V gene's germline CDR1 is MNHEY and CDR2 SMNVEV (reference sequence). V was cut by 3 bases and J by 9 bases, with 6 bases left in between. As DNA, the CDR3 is TGTGCCAGCAGTTTCGGTTTTTCACCCCTCCACTTT. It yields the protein CASSFGFSPLHF.

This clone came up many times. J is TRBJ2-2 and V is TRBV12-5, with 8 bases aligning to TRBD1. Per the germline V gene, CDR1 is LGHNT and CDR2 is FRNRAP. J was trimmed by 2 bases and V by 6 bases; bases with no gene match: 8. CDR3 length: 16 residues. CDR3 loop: CASGSGTGGNTGELFF. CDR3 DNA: TGTGCTAGTGGCTCGGGCACAGGGGGTAACACCGGGGAGCTGTTTTTT.

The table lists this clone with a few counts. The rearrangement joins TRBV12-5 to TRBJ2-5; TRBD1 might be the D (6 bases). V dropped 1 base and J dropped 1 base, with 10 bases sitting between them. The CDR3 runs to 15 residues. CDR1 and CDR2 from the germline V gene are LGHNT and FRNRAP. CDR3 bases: TGTGCTAGTGGTTTGGACGGACAGACCCAAGAGACCCAGTACTTC. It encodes CASGLDGQTQETQYF.

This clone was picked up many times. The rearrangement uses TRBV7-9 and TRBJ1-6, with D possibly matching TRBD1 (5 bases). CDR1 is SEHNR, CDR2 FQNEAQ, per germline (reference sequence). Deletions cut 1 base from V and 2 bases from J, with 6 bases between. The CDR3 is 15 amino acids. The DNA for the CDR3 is TGTGCCAGCAGCTTAGGAGGGGCCTATAATTCACCCCTCCACTTT. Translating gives CASSLGGAYNSPLHF.

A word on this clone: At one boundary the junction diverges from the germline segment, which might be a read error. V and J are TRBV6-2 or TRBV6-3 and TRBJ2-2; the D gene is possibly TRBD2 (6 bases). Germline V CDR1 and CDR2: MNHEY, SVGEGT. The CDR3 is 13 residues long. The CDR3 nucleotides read TGCGCCGCGGGCGGGACTAACACCGGGGAGCTGTTTTTT. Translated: CAAGGTNTGELFF.

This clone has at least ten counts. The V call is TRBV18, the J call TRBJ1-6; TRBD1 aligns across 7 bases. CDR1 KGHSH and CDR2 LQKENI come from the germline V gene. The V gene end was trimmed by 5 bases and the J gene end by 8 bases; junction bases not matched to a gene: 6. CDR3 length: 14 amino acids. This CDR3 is CASSADRDDSPLHF. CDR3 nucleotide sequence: TGTGCCAGCTCAGCTGACAGGGATGATTCACCCCTCCACTTT.

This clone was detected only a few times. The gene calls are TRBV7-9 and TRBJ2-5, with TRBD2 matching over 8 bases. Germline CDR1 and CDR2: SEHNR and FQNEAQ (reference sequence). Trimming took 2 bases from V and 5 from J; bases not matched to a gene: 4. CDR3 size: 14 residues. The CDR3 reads CASSLLGTRETQYF. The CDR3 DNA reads TGTGCCAGCAGCTTACTTGGGACTAGGGAGACCCAGTACTTC.

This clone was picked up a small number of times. CDR3 nucleotide sequence: TGCAGCGTTGCTGGTCCGGGGGGGAAAGTAATCACGCAGTATTTT. Its translation: CSVAGPGGKVITQYF. This chain links TRBV29-1 with TRBJ2-3, with TRBD2 matching 8 bases. The junction had 15 bases not matched to a gene; V was cut back by 4 bases and J by 9 bases. From germline, CDR1 is SQVTM and CDR2 ANQGSEA. This CDR3 comprises 15 residues.

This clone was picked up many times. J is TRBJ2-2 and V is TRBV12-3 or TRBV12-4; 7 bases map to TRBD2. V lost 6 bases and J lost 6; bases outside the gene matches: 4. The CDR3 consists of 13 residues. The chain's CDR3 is CASSRGGPGELFF. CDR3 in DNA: TGTGCCAGCAGCCGGGGAGGGCCCGGGGAGCTGTTTTTT.

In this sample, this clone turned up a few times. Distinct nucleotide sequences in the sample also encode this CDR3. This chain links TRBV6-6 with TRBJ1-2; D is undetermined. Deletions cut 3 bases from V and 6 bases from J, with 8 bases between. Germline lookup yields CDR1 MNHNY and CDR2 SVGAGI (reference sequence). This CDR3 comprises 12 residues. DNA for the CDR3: TGTGCCAGCAGTTATTTAAAGGATGGCTACACCTTC. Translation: CASSYLKDGYTF.

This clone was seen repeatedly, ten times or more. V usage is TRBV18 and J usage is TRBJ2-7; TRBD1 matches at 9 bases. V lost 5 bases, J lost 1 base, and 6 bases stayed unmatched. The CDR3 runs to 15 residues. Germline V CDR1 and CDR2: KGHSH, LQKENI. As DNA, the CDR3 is TGTGCCAGCTCAGAAACAGGGGGCGCTTCCTACGAGCAGTACTTC. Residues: CASSETGGASYEQYF.